This T cell receptor (beta chain) is drawn from a study of Graves' ophthalmopathy and Graves' hyperthyroidism. Points from the study as a whole: The model flagged ophthalmopathy progression at 65% to 71% sensitivity and under 75% specificity.

RNA transcripts were the template, and TCR beta CDR3 regions were amplified from them. First-round RT-PCR relied on HTBI primers, and a second-round multiplex PCR came next. TCRdb itself ran the multiplex PCR reads through MiXCR, one entry per CDR3 protein. The table has about 700,000 distinct CDR3 sequences, just over 40% seen once. The PBMCs originated from roughly 10 ml of fresh peripheral blood. The CDR3 spans 14 residues. The V end lost 2 bases, the J end lost 4 bases, and 8 bases lay between the germline ends. Germline lookup yields CDR1 ENHRY and CDR2 SYGVKD. This clonotype was observed a handful of times. What it binds is unknown.

This chain joins TRBV10-3 and TRBJ2-2; D may be TRBD2 (5 bases). The TCR comes from an adult man with Graves' ophthalmopathy. The sequenced sample was peripheral blood. CDR3 protein: CAISEGLSTGELFF. DNA of the CDR3: TGTGCCATCAGTGAGGGACTCTCCACCGGGGAGCTGTTTTTT.